This TCR beta chain was recovered during a study of blood T cell repertoires in COVID-19. On the study more broadly: The analysed material was cDNA or gDNA that came from T cells, B-cell-depleted T cells, or PBMCs.

The germline CDR1 and CDR2 sequences are MGHRA and YSYEKL. V gave up 1 base and J gave up 3 bases; unmatched junction bases: 9. The CDR3 covers 16 residues. In the authors' methods: Counts of nucleated cells, estimated from reference gene primer amplification, were obtained. Sequenced by immunoSEQ multiplex PCR; TCRdb stores in-frame clones only, minus some. V, J and clone size are taken as reported in that table, and D and trimming were inferred from the DNA itself. In the table there are 400,000 to 500,000 clones, 70% to 90% of which are singletons. The participants were between about 18 and 89 years old and came from about two dozen US areas. During the 2 weeks before they entered the study, exposed participants had met someone with a PCR-confirmed or clinician-diagnosed COVID-19 case.

Sequenced material: PBMCs or T cells enriched from blood (not recorded which). This chain links TRBV4-1 with TRBJ2-7; 7 positions match TRBD2. This sequence was found in a woman between 18 and 29 years old who had been exposed to COVID-19. CDR3 sequence reads: CASSQGSVGGYYEQYF. The CDR3 bases are TGCGCCAGCAGCCAAGGGTCAGTGGGGGGGTACTACGAGCAGTACTTC.